The following is a TCR beta chain sequence with its context. The antigen is unknown. The same CDR3 arises from other DNA sequences in this sample as well. PCR amplification relied on 60 Vbeta primers (plus 13 Jbeta primers). Sequencing used immunoSEQ multiplex PCR; TCRdb keeps in-frame clones, though not all of them. The sample yields about 180,000 clones, roughly 77% seen once. This entry belongs to a study of cytomegalovirus exposure and HLA in healthy donors. Study in general: An earlier analysis identified approximately 110 million unique TCR beta sequences in about 179 million T cells.

General study findings and limits: A later analysis linked a missense variant in DCLRE1C to the trimming of TCR beta V and J genes.

The CDR3 contains 14 residues. J was trimmed by 3 bases and V by 0 bases; bases with no gene match: 3. From germline, CDR1 is SGDLS and CDR2 YYNGEE. The TCR sequence derives from a woman in her thirties in good health and CMV-seronegative. The chain joins TRBV9 to TRBJ2-7; TRBD2 matches at 7 bases. Sequencing input: PBMCs. The chain's CDR3 is CASSVGGGVYEQYF. The CDR3 bases are TGTGCCAGCAGCGTAGGCGGGGGAGTCTACGAGCAGTACTTC.